Below, 2 T cell receptor beta chains from the same sample are listed, as sequenced in a study of early T cells in non-severe SARS-CoV-2 infection. TCRdb ran MiXCR on the 5' RACE reads and lists one entry per CDR3 protein. The table has some 61,000 distinct CDR3 sequences, under 15% seen once. The sequenced sample was whole blood. Every receptor here comes from an adult who was a healthcare worker with PCR-confirmed SARS-CoV-2 infection or an uninfected control (not recorded which).

The V call is TRBV3-1, the J call TRBJ2-3; D gene unclear. Trimming shortened V by 0 bases and J by 10 bases, and 11 bases separated the two germline ends. CDR1 and CDR2 (germline): LGHDT, YNNKEL (reference sequence). This CDR3 has 13 amino acids. CDR3 region: CASSQDEQDAQYF. The CDR3 region has the DNA TGTGCCAGCAGCCAAGATGAGCAGGACGCGCAGTATTTT.

This clonotype was picked up a small number of times. V is TRBV7-2 and J is TRBJ2-1, with D perhaps matching TRBD1 or TRBD2 (5 bases each). This CDR3 has 17 amino acids. From germline, CDR1 is SGHTA and CDR2 FQGNSA. The ends were cut back, 1 base at V and 8 bases at J, with 21 bases in the middle. CDR3 protein: CASSLVSGAGDYDEQFF. The CDR3 nucleotides read TGTGCCAGCAGCTTAGTATCTGGGGCCGGGGATTACGATGAGCAGTTCTTC.